The subject of this entry is one T cell receptor beta chain. What it binds is not known. This CDR3 has 13 residues. Germline V CDR1 and CDR2: SGHVS, FNYEAQ. The J segment lost 4 bases and the V segment lost 5 bases, leaving 5 bases of the junction unmatched. The PCR had 60 Vbeta and 13 Jbeta primers. Some clones are missing from TCRdb's copy, which holds only in-frame ones; the method was immunoSEQ multiplex PCR. The table includes some 120,000 clones, roughly 82% detected once. These data originate in a study of cytomegalovirus exposure and HLA in healthy donors. Whole-study results and caveats: A list of about 160 TCR beta chains associated with cytomegalovirus was given. By HLA locus, TCR association rates varied in a later analysis, with DRB1 showing the most and HLA-C the fewest.

The sequenced sample consisted of PBMCs. This receptor was taken from a woman aged 40 to 50 in good health and CMV-seropositive. The rearrangement links TRBV7-6 to TRBJ2-7, with 7 bases aligning to TRBD1. The CDR3 loop reads CASSLGTVYEQYF. The CDR3 bases are TGTGCCAGCAGCCTAGGGACAGTATACGAGCAGTACTTC.